Following are 2 T cell receptor beta chains from one sample sequenced in a study of T cell repertoires in cytomegalovirus infection. TCRdb reprocessed the reads via MiXCR and lists one record per CDR3 protein. The table lists nearly 450,000 distinct CDR3 sequences, about a third of them singletons. Sequenced material: PBMCs. The source of these receptors is a human donor in good health (CMV status not recorded). Some clones in this sample may be carry-over from other donors' samples.

This sequence joins TRBV5-1 and TRBJ1-4; D uncertain. This CDR3 has 15 amino acids. Germline V gives CDR1 SGHRS, CDR2 YFSETQ. V was clipped by 0 bases and J by 3 bases, with 9 bases between them. The CDR3: CASSLVSGPNEKLFF. For the CDR3, the DNA is TGCGCCAGCAGCTTGGTGTCAGGACCTAATGAAAAACTGTTTTTT.

This clonotype was recorded at least ten times. The chain recombines TRBV7-6 with TRBJ1-3; 7 bases map to TRBD1. With V trimmed by 0 bases and J by 2 bases, 1 base remained unmatched. CDR3 length: 15 residues. The V gene's germline CDR1 is SGHVS and CDR2 FNYEAQ. The CDR3 sequence is CASSLARGTGNTIYF. The CDR3 DNA sequence: TGTGCCAGCAGCTTAGCCAGGGGGACTGGAAACACCATATATTTT. The full variable domain, rest sourced from reference TRBV7-6 and TRBJ1-3, is GAGVSQSPRYKVTKRGQDVALRCDPISGHVSLYWYRQALGQGPEFLTYFNYEAQQDKSGLPNDRFSAERPEGSISTLTIQRTEQRDSAMYRCASSLARGTGNTIYFGEGSWLTVV.